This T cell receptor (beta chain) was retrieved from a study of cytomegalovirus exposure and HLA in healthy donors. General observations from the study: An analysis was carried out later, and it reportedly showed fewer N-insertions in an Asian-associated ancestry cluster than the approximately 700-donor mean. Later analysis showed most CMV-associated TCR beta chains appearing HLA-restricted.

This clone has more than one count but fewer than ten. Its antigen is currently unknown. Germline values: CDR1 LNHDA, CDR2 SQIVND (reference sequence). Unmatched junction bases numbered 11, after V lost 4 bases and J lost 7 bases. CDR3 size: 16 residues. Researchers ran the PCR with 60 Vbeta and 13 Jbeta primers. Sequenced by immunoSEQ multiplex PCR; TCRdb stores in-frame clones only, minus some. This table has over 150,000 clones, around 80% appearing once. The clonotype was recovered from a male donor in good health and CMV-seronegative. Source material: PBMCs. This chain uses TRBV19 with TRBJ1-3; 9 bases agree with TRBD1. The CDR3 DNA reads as TGTGCCAGTAGTAGGACAACGGGACAGGGACGTAACACCATATATTTT. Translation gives CASSRTTGQGRNTIYF.